This T cell receptor (beta chain) was captured by sequencing in a study of blood T cell repertoires in COVID-19. Overall study context: Both acute and convalescent COVID-19 samples were obtained from the United States, Italy and Spain.

The length of the CDR3 is 15 residues. V was shortened by 4 bases and J by 3 bases, with 16 bases between the two germline ends. Germline-derived CDR1 and CDR2 are SGHAT and FQNNGV. Sequenced by immunoSEQ multiplex PCR; TCRdb stores in-frame clones only, minus some. The sample holds some 100,000 clones, around 90% seen once. Sample: peripheral blood. The chain carries TRBV11-2 and TRBJ2-7; tentative D call: TRBD2 (6 bases). This receptor was obtained from a woman in her sixties or seventies with acute or convalescent COVID-19. The CDR3: CASSYERATSYEQYF. CDR3 nucleotides: TGTGCCAGCAGCTACGAGCGGGCAACCAGCTACGAGCAGTACTTC. Supplemented by reference TRBV11-2 and TRBJ2-7, the full variable domain reads EAGVAQSPRYKIIEKRQSVAFWCNPISGHATLYWYQQILGQGPKLLIQFQNNGVVDDSQLPKDRFSAERLKGVDSTLKIQPAKLEDSAVYLCASSYERATSYEQYFGPGTRLTVT.